Listed below are T cell receptor beta chains from one sample, sequenced in a study of early T cells in non-severe SARS-CoV-2 infection. TCRdb called the 5' RACE reads again in MiXCR, with one record for every CDR3 protein. The sample contains about 79,000 distinct CDR3 sequences, less than 15% of which appear only once. Input material: whole blood. The receptors here all came from an adult who was a healthcare worker with PCR-confirmed SARS-CoV-2 infection or an uninfected control (not recorded which). The CDR3 runs from the conserved cysteine through the conserved F or W. A D gene is named only where the DNA matches it firmly. Clone size appears in some rows only: once, few, many, or a class for an expanded clone.

d_call: -
v_call: TRBV29-1
j_call: TRBJ2-7
clone_size: -
cdr3_aa: CSAAGHRAYEQYF
cdr3_nt: TGCAGCGCCGCGGGACACCGGGCCTACGAGCAGTACTTC

d_call: TRBD2
v_call: TRBV9
j_call: TRBJ2-3
clone_size: -
cdr3_aa: CASSPPRGTSVPPQYF
cdr3_nt: TGTGCCAGCAGCCCCCCGCGGGGGACTAGCGTCCCCCCGCAGTATTTT

d_call: TRBD1
v_call: TRBV20-1
j_call: TRBJ2-3
clone_size: -
cdr3_aa: CSARDPGQGATDTQYF
cdr3_nt: TGCAGTGCTAGGGATCCGGGACAGGGGGCCACAGATACGCAGTATTTT

d_call: TRBD2
v_call: TRBV20-1
j_call: TRBJ2-4
clone_size: -
cdr3_aa: CSAAAGAKNIQYF
cdr3_nt: TGCAGTGCTGCAGCGGGGGCCAAAAACATTCAGTACTTC

d_call: -
v_call: TRBV2
j_call: TRBJ1-2
clone_size: -
cdr3_aa: CASSAMGVNYGYTF
cdr3_nt: TGTGCCAGCAGTGCCATGGGGGTTAACTATGGCTACACCTTC

d_call: TRBD1
v_call: TRBV12-3/TRBV12-4
j_call: TRBJ1-2
clone_size: -
cdr3_aa: CACSFGQGFYGYTF
cdr3_nt: TGTGCCTGCTCCTTCGGACAGGGCTTTTATGGCTACACCTTC

d_call: -
v_call: TRBV7-3
j_call: TRBJ1-3
clone_size: many
cdr3_aa: CASSLTAGNTIYF
cdr3_nt: TGTGCCAGCAGCTTAACGGCTGGAAACACCATATATTTT

d_call: -
v_call: TRBV15
j_call: TRBJ1-1
clone_size: -
cdr3_aa: CATSREYLDTEVFF
cdr3_nt: TGTGCCACCAGCAGAGAATATTTGGACACTGAAGTTTTCTTT

d_call: TRBD1
v_call: TRBV20-1
j_call: TRBJ2-3
clone_size: few
cdr3_aa: CSARGQGKSRADTQYF
cdr3_nt: TGCAGTGCTAGGGGACAGGGGAAGTCTAGGGCAGATACGCAGTATTTT

d_call: TRBD1
v_call: TRBV27
j_call: TRBJ1-4
clone_size: -
cdr3_aa: CASRPLPGQAFYNEKLFF
cdr3_nt: TGTGCCAGCAGGCCACTCCCGGGACAGGCGTTCTATAATGAAAAACTGTTTTTT

d_call: TRBD1
v_call: TRBV20-1
j_call: TRBJ1-5
clone_size: few
cdr3_aa: CSARDSGDGTGGQPQHF
cdr3_nt: TGCAGTGCTAGAGATTCCGGGGATGGGACAGGGGGACAGCCCCAGCATTTT

d_call: TRBD1
v_call: TRBV5-1
j_call: TRBJ1-2
clone_size: few
cdr3_aa: CASSLGGQANYGYTF
cdr3_nt: TGCGCCAGCAGCTTGGGGGGACAGGCAAACTATGGCTACACCTTC

d_call: -
v_call: TRBV30
j_call: TRBJ2-1
clone_size: few
cdr3_aa: CAWSRGSSYNEQFF
cdr3_nt: TGTGCCTGGAGCCGAGGGAGCTCCTACAATGAGCAGTTCTTC

d_call: TRBD2
v_call: TRBV2
j_call: TRBJ2-2
clone_size: -
cdr3_aa: CATTGLAGGNTGELFF
cdr3_nt: TGTGCCACCACGGGACTAGCGGGGGGTAACACCGGGGAGCTGTTTTTT

d_call: -
v_call: TRBV29-1
j_call: TRBJ2-1
clone_size: -
cdr3_aa: CSVVGREQFF
cdr3_nt: TGCAGCGTTGTTGGCCGTGAGCAGTTCTTC

d_call: -
v_call: TRBV10-2
j_call: TRBJ1-3
clone_size: few
cdr3_aa: CASGGNTIYF
cdr3_nt: TGCGCCAGCGGGGGAAACACCATATATTTT

d_call: -
v_call: TRBV6-1
j_call: TRBJ1-2
clone_size: many
cdr3_aa: CASSEESTHNYGYTF
cdr3_nt: TGTGCCAGCAGTGAAGAGTCTACTCACAACTATGGCTACACCTTC

d_call: TRBD2
v_call: TRBV12-3/TRBV12-4
j_call: TRBJ2-1
clone_size: -
cdr3_aa: CASSSPGGSSYNEQFF
cdr3_nt: TGTGCCAGCAGTTCCCCTGGCGGGAGCTCCTACAATGAGCAGTTCTTC

d_call: TRBD1
v_call: TRBV10-1
j_call: TRBJ1-2
clone_size: -
cdr3_aa: CASSAGGSYGYTF
cdr3_nt: TGCGCCAGCAGTGCAGGGGGTTCATATGGCTACACCTTC

d_call: TRBD1
v_call: TRBV20-1
j_call: TRBJ2-1
clone_size: -
cdr3_aa: CSAGGQGAREQFF
cdr3_nt: TGCAGTGCTGGGGGGCAGGGGGCCCGGGAGCAGTTCTTC

d_call: TRBD2
v_call: TRBV12-3/TRBV12-4
j_call: TRBJ2-1
clone_size: few
cdr3_aa: CASRQRLAGDLDNEQFF
cdr3_nt: TGTGCCAGCAGGCAGAGACTAGCGGGAGACCTCGACAATGAGCAGTTCTTC

d_call: -
v_call: TRBV5-1
j_call: TRBJ2-1
clone_size: -
cdr3_aa: CASSLLTTSSYNEQFF
cdr3_nt: TGCGCCAGCAGCTTGCTAACCACGAGCTCCTACAATGAGCAGTTCTTC

d_call: -
v_call: TRBV18
j_call: TRBJ1-1
clone_size: few
cdr3_aa: CASSPGATEAFF
cdr3_nt: TGTGCCAGCTCACCTGGGGCTACTGAAGCTTTCTTT

d_call: -
v_call: TRBV23-1
j_call: TRBJ2-2
clone_size: -
cdr3_aa: CASSPQELNTGELFF
cdr3_nt: TGCGCCAGCAGTCCACAGGAATTAAACACCGGGGAGCTGTTTTTT

d_call: -
v_call: TRBV20-1
j_call: TRBJ2-1
clone_size: -
cdr3_aa: CSARGDNEQFF
cdr3_nt: TGCAGTGCCAGGGGGGACAATGAGCAGTTCTTC

d_call: -
v_call: TRBV7-9
j_call: TRBJ2-2
clone_size: -
cdr3_aa: CASSLAIDTGELFF
cdr3_nt: TGTGCCAGCAGCTTAGCAATAGACACCGGGGAGCTGTTTTTT

d_call: TRBD1
v_call: TRBV7-2
j_call: TRBJ2-7
clone_size: -
cdr3_aa: CASRGQGPYEQYF
cdr3_nt: TGTGCCAGCAGGGGACAGGGACCCTACGAGCAGTACTTC

d_call: -
v_call: TRBV30
j_call: TRBJ1-1
clone_size: -
cdr3_aa: CAWSRIRDTEAFF
cdr3_nt: TGTGCCTGGAGTCGGATCAGGGACACTGAAGCTTTCTTT

d_call: -
v_call: TRBV11-2
j_call: TRBJ2-7
clone_size: -
cdr3_aa: CASSLGRAVPYEQYF
cdr3_nt: TGTGCCAGCAGCTTAGGGCGGGCAGTCCCCTACGAGCAGTACTTC

d_call: TRBD1
v_call: TRBV18
j_call: TRBJ2-3
clone_size: few
cdr3_aa: CASSPKTGGLTDTQYF
cdr3_nt: TGTGCCAGCTCACCAAAGACAGGGGGTTTAACAGATACGCAGTATTTT

d_call: -
v_call: TRBV6-6
j_call: TRBJ1-2
clone_size: many
cdr3_aa: CASRSGDGDYGYTF
cdr3_nt: TGTGCCAGCCGATCCGGTGACGGGGACTATGGCTACACCTTC